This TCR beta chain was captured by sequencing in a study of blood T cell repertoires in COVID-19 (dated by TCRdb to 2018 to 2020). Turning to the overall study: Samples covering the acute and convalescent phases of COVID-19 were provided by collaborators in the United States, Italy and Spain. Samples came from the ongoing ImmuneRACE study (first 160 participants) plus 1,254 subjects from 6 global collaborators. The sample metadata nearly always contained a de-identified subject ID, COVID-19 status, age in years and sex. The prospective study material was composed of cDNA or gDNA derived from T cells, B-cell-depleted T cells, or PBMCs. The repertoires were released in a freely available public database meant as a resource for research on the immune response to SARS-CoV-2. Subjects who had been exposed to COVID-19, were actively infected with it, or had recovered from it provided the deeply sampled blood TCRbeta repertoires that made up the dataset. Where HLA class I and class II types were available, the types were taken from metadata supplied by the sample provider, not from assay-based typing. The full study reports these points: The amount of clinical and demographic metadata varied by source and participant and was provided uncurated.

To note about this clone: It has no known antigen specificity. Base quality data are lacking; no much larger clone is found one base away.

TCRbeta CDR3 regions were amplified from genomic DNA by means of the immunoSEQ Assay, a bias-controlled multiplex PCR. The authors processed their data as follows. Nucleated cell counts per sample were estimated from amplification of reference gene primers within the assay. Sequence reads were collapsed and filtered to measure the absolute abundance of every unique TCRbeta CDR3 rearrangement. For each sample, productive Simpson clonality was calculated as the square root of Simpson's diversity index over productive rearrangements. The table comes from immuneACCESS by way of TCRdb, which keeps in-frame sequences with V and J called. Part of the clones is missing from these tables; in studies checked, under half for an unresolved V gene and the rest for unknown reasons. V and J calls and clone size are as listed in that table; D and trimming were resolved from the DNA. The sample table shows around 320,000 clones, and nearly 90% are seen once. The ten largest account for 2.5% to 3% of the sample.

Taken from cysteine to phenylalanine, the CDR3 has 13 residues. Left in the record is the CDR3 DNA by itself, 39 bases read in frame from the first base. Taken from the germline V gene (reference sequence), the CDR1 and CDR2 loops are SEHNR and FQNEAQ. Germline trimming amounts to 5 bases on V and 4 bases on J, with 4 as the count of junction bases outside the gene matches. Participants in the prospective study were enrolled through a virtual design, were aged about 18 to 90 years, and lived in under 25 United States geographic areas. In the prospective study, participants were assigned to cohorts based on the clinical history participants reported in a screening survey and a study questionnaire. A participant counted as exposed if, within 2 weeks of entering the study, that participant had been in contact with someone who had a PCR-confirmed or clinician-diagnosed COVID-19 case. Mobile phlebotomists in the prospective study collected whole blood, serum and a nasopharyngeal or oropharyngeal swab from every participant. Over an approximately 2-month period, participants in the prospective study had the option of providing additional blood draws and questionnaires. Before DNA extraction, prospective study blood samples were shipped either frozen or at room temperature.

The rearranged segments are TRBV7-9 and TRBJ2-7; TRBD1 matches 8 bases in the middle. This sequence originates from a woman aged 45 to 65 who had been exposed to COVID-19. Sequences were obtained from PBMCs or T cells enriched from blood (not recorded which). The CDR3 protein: CASSNTGGYEQYF. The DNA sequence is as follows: TGTGCCAGCAGCAATACAGGGGGATACGAGCAGTACTTC.